The source of this TCR beta chain is a study of cytomegalovirus exposure and HLA in healthy donors. A multiplex PCR was run with 60 Vbeta primers and 13 Jbeta primers. The table came from immunoSEQ multiplex PCR; TCRdb's copy has only in-frame clones and leaves some out. The sample consists of under 95,000 clones, around four fifths of them appearing once. Material: PBMCs. This sequence originates from a boy between 10 and 17 years old in good health and CMV-seronegative.

CDR3 sequence: CASSLGSPSVLDEQFF. CDR3 bases: TGTGCCAGCAGCTTAGGGTCCCCTAGCGTTTTAGATGAGCAGTTCTTC. The chain couples TRBV7-6 to TRBJ2-1; D perhaps matches TRBD2 (6 bases). Germline CDR1 SGHVS, CDR2 FNYEAQ. Trimming removed 1 base from V and 8 bases from J, with 18 bases in between. The CDR3 is 16 residues long.